The clone carrying this T cell receptor beta chain came up many times. Its antigen remains unidentified. The entry originates in a study of T cells in Graves' hyperthyroidism and ophthalmopathy. Diagnostic decisions used clinical symptoms, serum thyroxine and TRAb, thyroid ultrasound and orbital computed tomography. Using RNA transcripts as the source, TCR beta CDR3 regions were amplified. The HTBI primer set was used in a first-round RT-PCR of the TCR CDR3. TCRdb reprocessed the multiplex PCR reads via MiXCR and lists one record per CDR3 protein. Of 500,000 to 600,000 distinct CDR3 sequences in the sample, over 35% were seen once. Whole-study results and caveats: Blood also carried most thyroid clonotypes expanded above 0.001.

This clonotype was obtained from an adult woman with Graves' disease, either hyperthyroidism or ophthalmopathy (not recorded which). Material for sequencing was peripheral blood or thyroid tissue (not recorded which).

CDR3 DNA: TGCAGCGTTGAAGATGGGGCTAGCGGGAGTGGGAACACCGGGGAGCTGTTTTTT. Amino acid sequence: CSVEDGASGSGNTGELFF. V gene TRBV29-1 combines with J gene TRBJ2-2, with 10 bases aligning to TRBD2. V was clipped by 0 bases and J by 1 base; unmatched bases: 8. The CDR3 length is 18 residues. Germline-derived CDR1 and CDR2 are SQVTM and ANQGSEA.